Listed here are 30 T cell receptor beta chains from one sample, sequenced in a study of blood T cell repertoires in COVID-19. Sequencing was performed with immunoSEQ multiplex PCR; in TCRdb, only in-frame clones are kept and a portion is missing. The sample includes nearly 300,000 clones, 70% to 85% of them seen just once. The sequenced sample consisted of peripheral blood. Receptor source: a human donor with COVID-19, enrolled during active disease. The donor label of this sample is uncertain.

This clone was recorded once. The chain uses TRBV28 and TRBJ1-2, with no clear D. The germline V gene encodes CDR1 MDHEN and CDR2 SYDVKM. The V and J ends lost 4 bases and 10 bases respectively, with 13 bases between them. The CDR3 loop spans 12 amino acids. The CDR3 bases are TGTGCCAGCAGTTCATCTGACAATGCCTACACCTTC. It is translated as CASSSSDNAYTF.

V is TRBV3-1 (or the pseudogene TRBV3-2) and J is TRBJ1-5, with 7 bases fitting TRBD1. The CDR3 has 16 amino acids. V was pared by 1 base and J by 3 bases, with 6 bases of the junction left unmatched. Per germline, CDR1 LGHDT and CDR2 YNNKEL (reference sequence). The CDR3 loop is CASSQATGVPNQPQHF. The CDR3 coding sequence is TGTGCCAGCAGCCAAGCCACAGGGGTACCCAATCAGCCCCAGCATTTT.

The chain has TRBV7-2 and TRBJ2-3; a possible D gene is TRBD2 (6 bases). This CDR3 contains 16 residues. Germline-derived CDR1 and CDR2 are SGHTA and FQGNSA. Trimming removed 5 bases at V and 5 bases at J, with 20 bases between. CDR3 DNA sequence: TGTGCCAGCAGCCCTCTGGGGGGAGGCCCCGGAGATACGCAGTATTTT. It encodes CASSPLGGGPGDTQYF. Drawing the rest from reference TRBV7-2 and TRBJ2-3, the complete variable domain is GAGVSQSPSNKVTEKGKDVELRCDPISGHTALYWYRQSLGQGLEFLIYFQGNSAPDKSGLPSDRFSAERTGGSVSTLTIQRTQQEDSAVYLCASSPLGGGPGDTQYFGPGTRLTVL.

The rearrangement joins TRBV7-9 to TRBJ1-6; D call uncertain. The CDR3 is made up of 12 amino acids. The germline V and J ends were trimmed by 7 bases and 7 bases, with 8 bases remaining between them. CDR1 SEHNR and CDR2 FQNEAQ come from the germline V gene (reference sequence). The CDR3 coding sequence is TGTGCCAGCATCTCCCCGAATTCACCCCTCCACTTT. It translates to CASISPNSPLHF.

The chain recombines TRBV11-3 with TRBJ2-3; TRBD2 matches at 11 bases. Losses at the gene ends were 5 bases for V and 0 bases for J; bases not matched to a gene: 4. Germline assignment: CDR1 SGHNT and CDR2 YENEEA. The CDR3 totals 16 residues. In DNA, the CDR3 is TGTGCCAGCAGCCCGGGACTAGCGGTTAGCACAGATACGCAGTATTTT. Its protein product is CASSPGLAVSTDTQYF.

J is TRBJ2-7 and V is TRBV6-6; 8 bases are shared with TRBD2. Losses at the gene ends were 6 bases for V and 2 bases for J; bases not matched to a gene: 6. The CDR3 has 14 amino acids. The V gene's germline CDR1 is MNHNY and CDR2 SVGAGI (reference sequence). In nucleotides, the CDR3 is TGTGCCAGCAGGTCACTAGCGGCCGCCTACGAGCAGTACTTC. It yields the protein CASRSLAAAYEQYF.

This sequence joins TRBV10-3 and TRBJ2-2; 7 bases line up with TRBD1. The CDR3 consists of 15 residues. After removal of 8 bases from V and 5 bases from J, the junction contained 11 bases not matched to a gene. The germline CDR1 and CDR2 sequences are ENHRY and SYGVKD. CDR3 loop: CAIPRDSLSTGELFF. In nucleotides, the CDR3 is TGTGCCATCCCCCGGGACAGTCTATCGACCGGGGAGCTGTTTTTT.

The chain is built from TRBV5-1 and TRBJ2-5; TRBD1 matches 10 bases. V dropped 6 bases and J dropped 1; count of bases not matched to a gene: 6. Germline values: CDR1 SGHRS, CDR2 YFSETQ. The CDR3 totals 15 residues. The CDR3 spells CASTRDRGFQETQYF. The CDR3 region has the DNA TGCGCCAGCACCCGGGACAGGGGATTCCAAGAGACCCAGTACTTC.

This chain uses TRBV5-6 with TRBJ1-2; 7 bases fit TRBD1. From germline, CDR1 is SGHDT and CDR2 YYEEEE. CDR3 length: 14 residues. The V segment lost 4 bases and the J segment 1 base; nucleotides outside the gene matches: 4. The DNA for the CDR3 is TGTGCCAGCAGCCCTACAGGGGTTAACTATGGCTACACCTTC. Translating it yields CASSPTGVNYGYTF.

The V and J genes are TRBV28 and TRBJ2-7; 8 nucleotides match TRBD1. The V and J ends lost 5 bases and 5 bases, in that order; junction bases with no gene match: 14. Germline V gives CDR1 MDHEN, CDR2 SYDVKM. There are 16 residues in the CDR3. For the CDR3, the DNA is TGTGCCAGCAGTACCCCTCACCCAGGGGGCGGCCACGAGCAGTACTTC. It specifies CASSTPHPGGGHEQYF.

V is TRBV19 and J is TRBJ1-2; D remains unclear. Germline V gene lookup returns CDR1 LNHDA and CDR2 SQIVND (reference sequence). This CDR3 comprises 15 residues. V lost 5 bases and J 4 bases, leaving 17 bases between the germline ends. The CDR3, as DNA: TGTGCCAGTAGTGCAGAAATCGGGGAGGCCTATGGCTACACCTTC. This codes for CASSAEIGEAYGYTF.

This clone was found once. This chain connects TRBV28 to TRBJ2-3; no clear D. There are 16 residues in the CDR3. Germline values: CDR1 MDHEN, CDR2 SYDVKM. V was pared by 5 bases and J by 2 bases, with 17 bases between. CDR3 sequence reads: CASSPITTVLTDTQYF. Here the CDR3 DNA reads TGTGCCAGCAGTCCTATAACCACCGTCCTCACAGATACGCAGTATTTT.

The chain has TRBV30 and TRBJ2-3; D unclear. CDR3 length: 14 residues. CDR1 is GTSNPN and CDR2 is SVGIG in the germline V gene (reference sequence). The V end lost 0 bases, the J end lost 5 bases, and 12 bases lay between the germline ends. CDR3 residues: CAWSVAPSVDTQYF. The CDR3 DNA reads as TGTGCCTGGAGTGTCGCCCCGTCAGTAGATACGCAGTATTTT.

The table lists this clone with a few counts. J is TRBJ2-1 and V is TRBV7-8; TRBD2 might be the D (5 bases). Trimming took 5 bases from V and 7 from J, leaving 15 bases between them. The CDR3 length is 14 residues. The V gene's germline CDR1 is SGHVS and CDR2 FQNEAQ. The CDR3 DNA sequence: TGTGCCAGCAGCCGAGGGCCCGCGGAGAATGAGCAGTTCTTC. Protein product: CASSRGPAENEQFF.

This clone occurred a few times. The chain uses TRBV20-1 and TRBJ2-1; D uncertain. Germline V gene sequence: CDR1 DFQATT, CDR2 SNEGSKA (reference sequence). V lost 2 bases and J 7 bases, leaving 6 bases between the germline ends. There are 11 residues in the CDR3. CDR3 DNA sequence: TGCAGTGCTAGAAGCCTAAATGAGCAGTTCTTC. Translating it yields CSARSLNEQFF.

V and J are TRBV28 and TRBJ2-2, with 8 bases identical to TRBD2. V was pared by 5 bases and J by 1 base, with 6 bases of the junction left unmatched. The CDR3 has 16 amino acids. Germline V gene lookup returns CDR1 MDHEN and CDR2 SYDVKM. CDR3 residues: CASSTTSGVNTGELFF. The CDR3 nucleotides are TGTGCCAGCAGTACAACTAGCGGAGTGAACACCGGGGAGCTGTTTTTT.

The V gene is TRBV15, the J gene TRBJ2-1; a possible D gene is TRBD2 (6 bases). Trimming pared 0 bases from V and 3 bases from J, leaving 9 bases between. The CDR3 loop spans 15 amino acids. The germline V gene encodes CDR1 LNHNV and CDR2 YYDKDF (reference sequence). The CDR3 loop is CATSRDLEGYNEQFF. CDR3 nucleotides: TGTGCCACCAGCAGAGATTTGGAGGGCTACAATGAGCAGTTCTTC.

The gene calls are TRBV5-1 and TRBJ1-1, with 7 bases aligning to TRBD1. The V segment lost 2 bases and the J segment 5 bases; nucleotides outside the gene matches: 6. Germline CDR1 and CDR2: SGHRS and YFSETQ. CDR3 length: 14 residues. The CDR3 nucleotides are TGCGCCAGCAGCTTAACAGGGGCCGGGACTGAAGCTTTCTTT. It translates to CASSLTGAGTEAFF.

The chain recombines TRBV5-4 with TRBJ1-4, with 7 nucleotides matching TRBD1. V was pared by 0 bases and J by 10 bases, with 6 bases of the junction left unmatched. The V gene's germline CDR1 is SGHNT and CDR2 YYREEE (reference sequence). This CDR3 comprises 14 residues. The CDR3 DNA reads TGTGCCAGCAGCTTGGTTGGGGCAGGGGGAAAACTGTTTTTT. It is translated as CASSLVGAGGKLFF.

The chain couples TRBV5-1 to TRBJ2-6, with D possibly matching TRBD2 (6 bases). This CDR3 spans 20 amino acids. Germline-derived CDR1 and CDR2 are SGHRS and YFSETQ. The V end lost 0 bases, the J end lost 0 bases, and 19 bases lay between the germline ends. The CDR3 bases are TGCGCCAGCAGCTTGGGTCTACAGGACTACATTCTCTCTGGGGCCAACGTCCTGACTTTC. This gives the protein CASSLGLQDYILSGANVLTF. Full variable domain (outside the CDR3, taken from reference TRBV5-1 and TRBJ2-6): KAGVTQTPRYLIKTRGQQVTLSCSPISGHRSVSWYQQTPGQGLQFLFEYFSETQRNKGNFPGRFSGRQFSNSRSEMNVSTLELGDSALYLCASSLGLQDYILSGANVLTFGAGSRLTVL.

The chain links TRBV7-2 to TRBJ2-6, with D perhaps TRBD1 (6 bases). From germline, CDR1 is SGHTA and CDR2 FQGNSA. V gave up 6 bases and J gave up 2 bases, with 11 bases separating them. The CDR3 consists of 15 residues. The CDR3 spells CASRENRAGANVLTF. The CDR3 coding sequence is TGTGCCAGCAGGGAAAACAGGGCTGGGGCCAACGTCCTGACTTTC.

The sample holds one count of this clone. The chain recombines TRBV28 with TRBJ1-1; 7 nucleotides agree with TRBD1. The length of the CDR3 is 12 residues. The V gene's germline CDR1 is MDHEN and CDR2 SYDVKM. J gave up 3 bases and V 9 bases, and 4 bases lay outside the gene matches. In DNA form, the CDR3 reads TGTGCCAGTGCGGGACAGCACACTGAAGCTTTCTTT. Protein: CASAGQHTEAFF.

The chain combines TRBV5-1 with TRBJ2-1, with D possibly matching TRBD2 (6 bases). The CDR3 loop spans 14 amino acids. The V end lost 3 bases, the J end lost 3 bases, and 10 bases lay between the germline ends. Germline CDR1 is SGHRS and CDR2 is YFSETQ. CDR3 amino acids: CASSSGLDYNEQFF. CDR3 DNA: TGCGCCAGCAGCTCGGGACTGGACTACAATGAGCAGTTCTTC.

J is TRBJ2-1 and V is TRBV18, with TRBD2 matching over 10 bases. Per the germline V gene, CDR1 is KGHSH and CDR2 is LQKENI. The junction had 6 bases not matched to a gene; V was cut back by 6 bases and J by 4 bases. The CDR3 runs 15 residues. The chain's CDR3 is CASSLGLAVYNEQFF. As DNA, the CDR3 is TGTGCCAGCTCGCTAGGACTAGCGGTATACAATGAGCAGTTCTTC.

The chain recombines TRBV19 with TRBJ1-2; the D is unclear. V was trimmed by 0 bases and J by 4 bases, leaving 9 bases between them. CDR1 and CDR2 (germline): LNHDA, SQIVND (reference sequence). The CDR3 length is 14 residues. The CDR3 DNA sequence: TGTGCCAGTAGTATAGATCCGGAGTTCTATGGCTACACCTTC. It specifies CASSIDPEFYGYTF.

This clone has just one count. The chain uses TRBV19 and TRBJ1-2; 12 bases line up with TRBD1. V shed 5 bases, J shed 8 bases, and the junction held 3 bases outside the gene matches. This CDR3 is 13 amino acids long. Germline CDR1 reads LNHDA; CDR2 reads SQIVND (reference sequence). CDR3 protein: CASSGTGGGGYTF. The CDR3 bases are TGTGCCAGTAGTGGGACAGGGGGCGGCGGCTACACCTTC.

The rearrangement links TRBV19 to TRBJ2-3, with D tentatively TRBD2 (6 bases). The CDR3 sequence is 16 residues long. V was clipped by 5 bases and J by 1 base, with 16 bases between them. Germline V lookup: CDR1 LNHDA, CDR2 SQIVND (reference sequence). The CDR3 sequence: CASSSPGDSRTDTQYF. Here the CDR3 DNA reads TGTGCCAGTAGTTCCCCCGGGGACTCCCGCACAGATACGCAGTATTTT.

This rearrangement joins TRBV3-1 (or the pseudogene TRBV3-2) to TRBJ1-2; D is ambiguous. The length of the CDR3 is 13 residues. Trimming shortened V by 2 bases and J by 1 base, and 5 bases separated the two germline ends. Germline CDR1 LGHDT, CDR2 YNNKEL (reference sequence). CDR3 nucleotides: TGTGCCAGCAGCCAACTTAATAACTATGGCTACACCTTC. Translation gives CASSQLNNYGYTF.

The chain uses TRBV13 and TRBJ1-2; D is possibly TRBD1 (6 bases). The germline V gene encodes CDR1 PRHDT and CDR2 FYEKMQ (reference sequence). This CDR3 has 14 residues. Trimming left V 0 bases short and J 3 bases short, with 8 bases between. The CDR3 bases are TGTGCCAGCAGCTTAGGCACAGGGCACTATGGCTACACCTTC. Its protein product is CASSLGTGHYGYTF.

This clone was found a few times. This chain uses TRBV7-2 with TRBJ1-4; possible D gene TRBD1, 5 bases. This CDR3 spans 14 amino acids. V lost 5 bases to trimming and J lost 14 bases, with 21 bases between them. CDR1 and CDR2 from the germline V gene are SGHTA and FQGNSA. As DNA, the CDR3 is TGTGCCAGCAGCCCTACTGGAGGGGCCGGATCGCTGTTTTTT. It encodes CASSPTGGAGSLFF.